A selection of T cell receptor beta chains follows, all from one sample in a study of blood T cell repertoires in COVID-19. The data were produced by immunoSEQ multiplex PCR, yet TCRdb's version contains in-frame clones alone and is incomplete. The table shows roughly 400,000 clones, with roughly 84% occurring only once. The specimen sequenced was PBMCs or T cells enriched from blood (not recorded which). These receptors originate from a woman between 18 and 29 years old who had been exposed to COVID-19. Both conserved end residues are part of each CDR3. Fields, in order: V gene, J gene, D gene, clone size, CDR3 protein, CDR3 DNA. The D gene is left open where the match is weak. For some rows the clone size is stated as once, few or many, or as a class when expanded; others skip it.

>TRBV10-2|TRBJ1-2|TRBD1|few
CASSSSIGQGISDGYTF
TGCGCCAGCAGTTCGTCTATTGGACAGGGGATTTCCGACGGCTACACCTTC
>TRBV28|TRBJ1-1|TRBD1|NA
CASGSGQDTEAFF
TGTGCCAGCGGGTCGGGACAGGACACTGAAGCTTTCTTT
>TRBV15|TRBJ2-5|TRBD2|NA
CATSRGKETSGNRGNPNQETQYF
TGTGCCACCAGCAGAGGGAAGGAGACTAGCGGGAATCGGGGCAATCCTAACCAAGAGACCCAGTACTTC
>TRBV2|TRBJ2-7|TRBD2|NA
CASSEERGRSYEQYF
TGTGCCAGCAGTGAAGAGCGCGGGAGATCTTACGAGCAGTACTTC
>TRBV18|TRBJ1-4|NA|once
CASSAGSNEKLFF
TGTGCCAGCTCTGCAGGGTCCAACGAAAAACTGTTTTTT
>TRBV7-9|TRBJ1-2|NA|NA
CASSLARSQGPLHYGYTF
TGTGCCAGCAGCTTAGCGAGGAGTCAGGGGCCACTTCACTATGGCTACACCTTC
>TRBV7-3|TRBJ1-4|NA|NA
CASSASGATNEKLFF
TGTGCCAGCAGCGCGTCGGGGGCAACTAATGAAAAACTGTTTTTT
>TRBV10-3|TRBJ1-6|NA|NA
CAISDGGGYNSPLHF
TGTGCCATCAGTGACGGTGGCGGATATAATTCACCCCTCCACTTT
>TRBV5-1|TRBJ1-3|NA|NA
CASSLDRASGNTIYF
TGCGCCAGCAGCTTGGACAGGGCATCTGGAAACACCATATATTTT
>TRBV4-3|TRBJ2-2|NA|NA
CASSLGTTTGELFF
TGCGCCAGCAGCCTCGGGACAACCACCGGGGAGCTGTTTTTT
>TRBV6-5|TRBJ1-5|NA|NA
CASKGGHPNQPQHF
TGTGCCAGCAAAGGCGGACACCCCAATCAGCCCCAGCATTTT
>TRBV9|TRBJ2-5|TRBD2|NA
CASSVGTSQETQYF
TGTGCCAGCAGCGTCGGGACTAGTCAAGAGACCCAGTACTTC
>TRBV28|TRBJ1-2|TRBD1|NA
CASSPPDREVGYTF
TGTGCCAGCAGTCCACCCGACAGGGAGGTTGGCTACACCTTC
>TRBV7-9|TRBJ2-2|NA|NA
CASSSLGRSASNTGELFF
TGTGCCAGCAGCTCGCTCGGTCGGAGCGCCTCGAACACCGGGGAGCTGTTTTTT
>TRBV3-1/TRBV3-2|TRBJ2-1|TRBD2|NA
CASSHTLPASGSYNEQFF
TGTGCCAGCAGCCACACCCTGCCGGCTAGCGGGAGCTACAATGAGCAGTTCTTC
>TRBV5-5|TRBJ1-6|NA|NA
CASSSRGNSPLHF
TGTGCCAGCAGCTCCCGAGGAAATTCACCCCTCCACTTT
>TRBV28|TRBJ1-2|TRBD1|once
CASSPSPGRGTNNYGYTF
TGTGCCAGCAGTCCGTCCCCCGGCAGGGGGACGAATAACTATGGCTACACCTTC
>TRBV12-3/TRBV12-4|TRBJ1-2|NA|NA
CASSLKTGYGYTF
TGTGCCAGCAGCCTAAAGACGGGATATGGCTACACCTTC
>TRBV3-1/TRBV3-2|TRBJ2-7|TRBD1|NA
CASSHGTVSLIGYEQYF
TGTGCCAGCAGTCATGGGACAGTAAGTCTTATTGGCTACGAGCAGTACTTC
>TRBV24-1|TRBJ1-2|TRBD1|NA
CATSAGTANYGYTF
TGTGCCACCAGTGCCGGGACAGCGAACTATGGCTACACCTTC
>TRBV29-1|TRBJ1-1|TRBD1|NA
CSAAGTGGTIGNTEAFF
TGCAGCGCGGCCGGGACAGGGGGTACCATTGGGAACACTGAAGCTTTCTTT
>TRBV9|TRBJ1-4|NA|NA
CASSGDNDRRKLFF
TGTGCCAGCAGTGGGGACAACGACAGGAGAAAACTGTTTTTT
>TRBV6-4|TRBJ1-6|NA|NA
CASSGYYGSSPLHF
TGTGCCAGCAGTGGGTACTATGGGAGTTCACCCCTCCACTTT
>TRBV28|TRBJ2-5|NA|NA
CATARTFQETQYF
TGTGCCACCGCAAGGACATTCCAAGAGACCCAGTACTTC
>TRBV18|TRBJ1-1|TRBD1|few
CASSGGQHTEAFF
TGTGCCAGCTCCGGGGGACAGCACACTGAAGCTTTCTTT
>TRBV7-8|TRBJ2-1|TRBD1|NA
CASSLAAGGDVLEQFF
TGTGCCAGCAGCTTAGCGGCAGGGGGCGATGTTCTTGAGCAGTTCTTC
>TRBV2|TRBJ2-7|TRBD1|NA
CASSAMTGSYEQYF
TGTGCCAGCAGTGCCATGACAGGGTCCTACGAGCAGTACTTC
>TRBV7-6|TRBJ2-7|TRBD2|NA
CASSSLAGGNEQYF
TGTGCCAGCAGCTCCTTAGCGGGGGGGAACGAGCAGTACTTC
>TRBV11-2|TRBJ2-7|TRBD1|once
CASSLELGTGTIEQYF
TGTGCCAGCAGCTTAGAATTGGGGACAGGGACGATCGAGCAGTACTTC
>TRBV15|TRBJ1-1|NA|NA
CATSSFPTLRGFF
TGTGCCACCAGCTCTTTTCCCACCTTGAGAGGTTTCTTT
>TRBV9|TRBJ2-1|TRBD2|NA
CASSVVGRGALYNEQFF
TGTGCCAGCAGCGTAGTAGGGCGGGGGGCCCTATACAATGAGCAGTTCTTC
>TRBV11-3|TRBJ2-2|NA|NA
CASSPGLGNTGELFF
TGTGCCAGCAGCCCCGGACTGGGGAACACCGGGGAGCTGTTTTTT
>TRBV5-6|TRBJ1-1|NA|NA
CASSLTNRVNTEAFF
TGTGCCAGCAGCTTGACTAACAGGGTGAACACTGAAGCTTTCTTT
>TRBV13|TRBJ2-2|TRBD1|few
CASSLGTGRGGELFF
TGTGCCAGCAGCTTAGGGACAGGGCGCGGCGGGGAGCTGTTTTTT
>TRBV5-1|TRBJ1-2|NA|NA
CASSLMTANYGYTF
TGCGCCAGCAGCTTGATGACAGCTAACTATGGCTACACCTTC